This TCR beta chain is from a study of T cells in localized non-small cell lung cancer. Repertoires were generated with immunoSEQ multiplex PCR, while TCRdb's copy carries only in-frame clones and drops some. The data hold tens of thousands of clones, with 85% to 90% observed a single time. The V gene lost 4 bases and the J gene lost 5 bases, with 18 bases spanning the gap. The germline V gene has CDR1 SGHDT and CDR2 YYEEEE. This CDR3 region has 15 residues. The V and J genes are TRBV5-6 and TRBJ2-5; D is possibly TRBD2 (6 bases). The input for sequencing was peripheral blood, taken before any cancer treatment. This receptor was identified in a man between 40 and 70 years old with stage I squamous cell lung carcinoma. The DNA for the CDR3 is TGTGCCAGCAGCCGAATAGCGGCGACCCTTGAGACCCAGTACTTC. Translating it yields CASSRIAATLETQYF.